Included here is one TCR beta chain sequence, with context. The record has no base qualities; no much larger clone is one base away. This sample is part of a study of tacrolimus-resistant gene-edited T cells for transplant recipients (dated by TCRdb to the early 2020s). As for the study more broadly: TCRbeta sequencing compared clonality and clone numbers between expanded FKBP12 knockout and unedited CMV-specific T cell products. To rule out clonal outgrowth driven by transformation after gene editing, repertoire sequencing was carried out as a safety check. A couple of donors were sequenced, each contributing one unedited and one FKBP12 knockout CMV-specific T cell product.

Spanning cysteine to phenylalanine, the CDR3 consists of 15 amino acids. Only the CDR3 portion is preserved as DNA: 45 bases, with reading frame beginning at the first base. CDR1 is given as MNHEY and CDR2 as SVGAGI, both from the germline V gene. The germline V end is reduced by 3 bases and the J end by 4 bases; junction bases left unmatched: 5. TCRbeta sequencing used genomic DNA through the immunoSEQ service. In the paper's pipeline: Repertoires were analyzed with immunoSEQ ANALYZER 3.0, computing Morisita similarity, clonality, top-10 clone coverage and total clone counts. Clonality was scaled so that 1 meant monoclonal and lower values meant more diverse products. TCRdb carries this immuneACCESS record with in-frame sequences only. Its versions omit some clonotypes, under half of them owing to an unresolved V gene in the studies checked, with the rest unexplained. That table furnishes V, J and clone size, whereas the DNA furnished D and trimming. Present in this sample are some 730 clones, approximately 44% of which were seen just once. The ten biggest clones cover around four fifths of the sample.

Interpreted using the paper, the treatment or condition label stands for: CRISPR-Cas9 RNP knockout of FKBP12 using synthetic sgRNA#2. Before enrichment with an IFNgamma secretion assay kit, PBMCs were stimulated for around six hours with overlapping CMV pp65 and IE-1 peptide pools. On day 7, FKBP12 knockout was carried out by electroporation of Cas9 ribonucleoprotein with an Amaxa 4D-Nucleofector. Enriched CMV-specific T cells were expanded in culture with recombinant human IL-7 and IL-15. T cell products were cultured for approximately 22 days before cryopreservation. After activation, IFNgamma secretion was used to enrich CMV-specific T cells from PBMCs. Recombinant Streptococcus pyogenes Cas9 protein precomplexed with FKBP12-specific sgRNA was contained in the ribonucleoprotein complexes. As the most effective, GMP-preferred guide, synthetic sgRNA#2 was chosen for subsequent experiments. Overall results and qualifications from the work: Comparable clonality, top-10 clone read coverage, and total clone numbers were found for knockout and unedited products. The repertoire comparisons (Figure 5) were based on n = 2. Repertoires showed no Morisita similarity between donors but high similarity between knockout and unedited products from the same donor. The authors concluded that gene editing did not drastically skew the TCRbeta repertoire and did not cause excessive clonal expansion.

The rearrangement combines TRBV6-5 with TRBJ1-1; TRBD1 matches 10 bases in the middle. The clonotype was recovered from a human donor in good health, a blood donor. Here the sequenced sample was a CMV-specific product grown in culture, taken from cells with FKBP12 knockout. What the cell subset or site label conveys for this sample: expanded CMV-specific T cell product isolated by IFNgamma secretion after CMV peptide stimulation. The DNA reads TGTGCCAGCAGTTATCCGGGACAGGGGACCACTGAAGCTTTCTTT. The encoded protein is CASSYPGQGTTEAFF.